This T cell receptor beta chain was documented in a study of T cell repertoires in ileal Crohn's disease. Study-wide background: Thiopurines (approximately ten) or anti-TNF agents (around 19) were given postoperatively to about half. Study-level results: All patients with clonality above 26.8% had endoscopic recurrence. Mucosal expansions were suggested to be mainly CD8 T cells.

Included were adult ileal or ileocolonic Crohn's patients indicated for ileocolonic resection. In regard to this clone: Its antigen is unknown.

Some clones are missing from TCRdb's copy, which holds only in-frame ones; the method was immunoSEQ multiplex PCR. Here the sample spans 15,000 or so clones, about 92% being singletons. CDR3 length: 15 residues. Trimming took off 0 bases at V and 3 bases at J, with 12 bases between the two ends. In germline, CDR1 is SGHNT, CDR2 YYREEE (reference sequence). The sequenced sample was ileal tissue. V gene TRBV5-4 combines with J gene TRBJ1-1; D is unresolved. The source of this sequence is an adult with Crohn's disease. The CDR3 spells CASSLVGLTDTEAFF. The CDR3 DNA is TGTGCCAGCAGCTTGGTTGGACTCACAGACACTGAAGCTTTCTTT.